This T cell receptor beta chain appears in the sequencing data of a study of T-cell memory formation after mild COVID-19. MiXCR was run by TCRdb on the 5' RACE reads, yielding one entry per CDR3 protein. This table has about 260,000 distinct CDR3 sequences, less than 9.5% appearing once. Specimen: PBMCs or a T cell subset sorted from them (not recorded which). The receptor was derived from a man between 18 and 29 years old who had mild COVID-19 (a few samples of this study predate the infection). Cell type and time point are not known.

CDR3 in DNA: TGTGCCAGCGGTACCGGGACAGCGTCCTACGAGCAGTACGTC. Amino acid sequence: CASGTGTASYEQYV. V usage is TRBV28 and J usage is TRBJ2-7; TRBD1 aligns across 7 bases. V was pared by 8 bases and J by 1 base, with 8 bases of the junction left unmatched. This CDR3 spans 14 amino acids. Per germline, CDR1 MDHEN and CDR2 SYDVKM.